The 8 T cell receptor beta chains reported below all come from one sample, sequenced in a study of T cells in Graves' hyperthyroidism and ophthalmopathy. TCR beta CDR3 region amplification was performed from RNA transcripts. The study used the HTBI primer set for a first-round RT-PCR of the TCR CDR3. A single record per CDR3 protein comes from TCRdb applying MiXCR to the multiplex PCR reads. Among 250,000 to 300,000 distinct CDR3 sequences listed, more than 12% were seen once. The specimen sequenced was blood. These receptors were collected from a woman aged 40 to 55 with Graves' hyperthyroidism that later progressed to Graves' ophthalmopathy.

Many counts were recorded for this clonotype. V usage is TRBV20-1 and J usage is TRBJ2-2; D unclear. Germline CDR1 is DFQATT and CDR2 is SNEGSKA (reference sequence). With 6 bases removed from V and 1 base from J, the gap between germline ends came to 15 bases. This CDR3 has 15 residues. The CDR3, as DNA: TGCAGTGCGGCGTCCCCGCTTAGGAACACCGGGGAGCTGTTTTTT. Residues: CSAASPLRNTGELFF.

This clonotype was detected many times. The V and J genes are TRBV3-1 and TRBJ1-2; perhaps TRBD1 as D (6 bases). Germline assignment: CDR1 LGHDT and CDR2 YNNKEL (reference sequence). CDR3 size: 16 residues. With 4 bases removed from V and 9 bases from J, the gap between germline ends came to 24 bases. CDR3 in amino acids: CASSPDFKPTGRSYTF. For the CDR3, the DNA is TGTGCCAGCAGCCCCGATTTCAAACCCACAGGGCGAAGCTACACCTTC.

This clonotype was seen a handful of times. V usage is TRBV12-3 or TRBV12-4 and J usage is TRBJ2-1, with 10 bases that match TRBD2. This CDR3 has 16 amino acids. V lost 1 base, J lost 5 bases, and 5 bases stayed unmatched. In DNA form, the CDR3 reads TGTGCCAGCAGTTTAGAGACTAGCGGGTTTAACAATGAGCAGTTCTTC. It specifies CASSLETSGFNNEQFF.

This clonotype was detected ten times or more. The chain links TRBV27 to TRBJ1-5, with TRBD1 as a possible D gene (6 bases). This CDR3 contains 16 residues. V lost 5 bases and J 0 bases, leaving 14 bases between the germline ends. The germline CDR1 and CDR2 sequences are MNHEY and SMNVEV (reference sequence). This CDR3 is CASSLTGTYSNQPQHF. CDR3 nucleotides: TGTGCCAGCAGTCTCACAGGGACTTATAGCAATCAGCCCCAGCATTTT.

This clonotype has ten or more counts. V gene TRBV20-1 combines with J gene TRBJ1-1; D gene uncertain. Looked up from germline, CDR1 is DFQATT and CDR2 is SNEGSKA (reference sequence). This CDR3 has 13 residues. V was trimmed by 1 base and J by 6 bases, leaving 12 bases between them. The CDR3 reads CSARGYTGAEAFF. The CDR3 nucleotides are TGCAGTGCTAGAGGATACACCGGTGCTGAAGCTTTCTTT.

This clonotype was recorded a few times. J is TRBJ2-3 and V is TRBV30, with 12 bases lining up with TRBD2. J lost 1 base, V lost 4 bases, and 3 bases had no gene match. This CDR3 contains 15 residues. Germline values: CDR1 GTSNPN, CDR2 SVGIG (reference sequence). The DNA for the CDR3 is TGTGCCTGGACAAGACTAGCGGGGGGCACAGATACGCAGTATTTT. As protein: CAWTRLAGGTDTQYF. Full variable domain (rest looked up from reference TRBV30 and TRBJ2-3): SQTIHQWPATLVQPVGSPLSLECTVEGTSNPNLYWYRQAAGRGLQLLFYSVGIGQISSEVPQNLSASRPQDRQFILSSKKLLLSDSGFYLCAWTRLAGGTDTQYFGPGTRLTVL.

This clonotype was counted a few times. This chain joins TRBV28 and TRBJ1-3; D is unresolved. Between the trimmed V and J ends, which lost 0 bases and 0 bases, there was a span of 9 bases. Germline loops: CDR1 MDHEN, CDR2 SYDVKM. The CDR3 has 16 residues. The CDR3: CASSLWYGSSGNTIYF. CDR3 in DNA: TGTGCCAGCAGTTTATGGTACGGAAGCTCTGGAAACACCATATATTTT.

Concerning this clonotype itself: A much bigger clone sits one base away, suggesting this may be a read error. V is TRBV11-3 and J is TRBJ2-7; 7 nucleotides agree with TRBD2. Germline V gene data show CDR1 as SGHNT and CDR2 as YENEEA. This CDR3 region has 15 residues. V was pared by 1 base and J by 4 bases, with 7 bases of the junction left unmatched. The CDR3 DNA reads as TGTGCCAGCAGCTTAGCTGCGGGAGAAGCTTACGAGCAGTACTTC. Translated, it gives CASSLAAGEAYEQYF.